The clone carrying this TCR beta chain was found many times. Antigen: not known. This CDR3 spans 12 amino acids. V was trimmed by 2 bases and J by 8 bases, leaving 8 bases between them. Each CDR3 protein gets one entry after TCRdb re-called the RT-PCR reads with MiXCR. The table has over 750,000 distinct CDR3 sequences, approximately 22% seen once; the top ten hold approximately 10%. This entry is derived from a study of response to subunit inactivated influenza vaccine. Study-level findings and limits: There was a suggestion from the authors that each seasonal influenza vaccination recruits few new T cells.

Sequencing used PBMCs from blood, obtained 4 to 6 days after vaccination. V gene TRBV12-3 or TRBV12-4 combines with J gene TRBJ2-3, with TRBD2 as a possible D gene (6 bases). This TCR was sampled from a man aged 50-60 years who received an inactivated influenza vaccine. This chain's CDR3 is CASSLTSLTQYF. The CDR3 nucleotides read TGTGCCAGCAGTTTAACTAGCCTTACGCAGTATTTT.